This T cell receptor (beta chain) was recorded in a study of coeliac disease. Study-level background: Coeliac patients had active, refractory type I, or gluten-free-diet-controlled disease.

General study points: Lower clonality than controls marked TRB and TRG repertoires from active celiac intraepithelial and lamina propria samples. Intraepithelial and lamina propria fractions were not highly pure, so cross-contamination was possible.

This CDR3 has 18 residues. Germline V gene data show CDR1 as SGHDT and CDR2 as YYEEEE. Deletions cut 2 bases from V and 2 bases from J, with 20 bases between. A note on this clone: The antigen is not known.

Sequenced by immunoSEQ multiplex PCR; TCRdb stores in-frame clones only, minus some. The sample records about 3,000 clones, more than 50% being singletons. The V gene is TRBV5-6, the J gene TRBJ1-5, with a possible D match to TRBD1 (5 bases). This TCR derives from a man aged 50 or older with active celiac disease. Sequenced input: intraepithelial lymphocytes from the gut. The chain's CDR3 is CASSLSGTPNRGNQPQHF. CDR3 in DNA: TGTGCCAGCAGCTTAAGCGGGACGCCAAATCGTGGCAATCAGCCCCAGCATTTT.